This T cell receptor (beta chain) was documented in a study of Ad26.COV2.S vaccination and SARS-CoV-2 variants. Trimming removed 5 bases at V and 4 bases at J, with 16 bases between. The V gene's germline CDR1 is SSHAT and CDR2 FNYEAQ (reference sequence). This CDR3 comprises 15 residues. Treatment indicated: approximately 18 received Ad26.COV2.S at low or high dose, single or two shots; about 5 received placebo; per-sample allocation not given. Samples were taken on day 63 after the first vaccine or placebo injection. Generated by immunoSEQ multiplex PCR, the TCRdb table keeps only in-frame clones and is missing some. The sample yields approximately 250,000 clones, around 88% seen once.

Sequencing was performed on peripheral blood, taken in a trial of Ad26.COV2.S vaccine versus placebo. The source is a person aged 18 to 59 who received the Ad26.COV2.S COVID-19 vaccine or a placebo. This chain uses TRBV7-7 with TRBJ2-3; weak D call: TRBD2 (6 bases). The CDR3 reads CASSPNSGGADTQYF. CDR3 sequence (DNA): TGTGCCAGCAGCCCCAACTCGGGCGGGGCAGATACGCAGTATTTT.